This T cell receptor beta chain came from a study of metastatic and nonmetastatic thyroid tumors. All patients were treatment-naive before thyroid surgery. Authors' methods: Built for papillary thyroid cancer, a distant-metastasis classifier drew on CDR3 differences across clinicopathological groups. With MiXCR, TCRdb reprocessed the PCR reads. The V and J calls reflect TCRdb's pipeline rather than the authors' work. Of roughly 35,000 clones in the sample, under 20% are singletons; the top ten hold around 6.6%. Germline V lookup: CDR1 SNHLY, CDR2 FYNNEI. This CDR3 is 12 amino acids long. Trimming removed 10 bases at V and 10 bases at J, with 17 bases between.

The sequence derives from a female donor with papillary thyroid cancer or a benign thyroid nodule (not recorded which). Some clones in this sample may be carry-over from other donors' samples. Source material: blood. The chain uses TRBV2 and TRBJ2-1; a possible D gene is TRBD1 (6 bases). This chain's CDR3 is CATPSGVEEQFF. CDR3 bases: TGTGCCACCCCCTCAGGGGTGGAGGAGCAGTTCTTC. Complete variable domain (other parts from reference TRBV2 and TRBJ2-1): EPEVTQTPSHQVTQMGQEVILRCVPISNHLYFYWYRQILGQKVEFLVSFYNNEISEKSEIFDDQFSVERPDGSNFTLKIRSTKLEDSAMYFCATPSGVEEQFFGPGTRLTVL.